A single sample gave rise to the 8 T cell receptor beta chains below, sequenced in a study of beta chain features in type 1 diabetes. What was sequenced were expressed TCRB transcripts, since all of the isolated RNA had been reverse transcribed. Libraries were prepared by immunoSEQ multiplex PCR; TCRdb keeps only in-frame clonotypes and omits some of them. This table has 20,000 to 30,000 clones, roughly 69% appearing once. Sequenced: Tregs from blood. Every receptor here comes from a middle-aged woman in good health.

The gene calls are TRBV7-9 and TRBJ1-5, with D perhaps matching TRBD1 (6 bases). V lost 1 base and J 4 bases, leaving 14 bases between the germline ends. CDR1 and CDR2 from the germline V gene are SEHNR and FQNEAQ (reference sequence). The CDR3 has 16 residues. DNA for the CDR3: TGTGCCAGCAGCTTAGTCGCGGGGGGCAGAAATCAGCCCCAGCATTTT. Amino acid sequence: CASSLVAGGRNQPQHF.

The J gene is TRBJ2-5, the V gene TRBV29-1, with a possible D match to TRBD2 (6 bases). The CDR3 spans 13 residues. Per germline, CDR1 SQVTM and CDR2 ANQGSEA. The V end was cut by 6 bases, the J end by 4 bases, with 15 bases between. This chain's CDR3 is CSVNPGGVETQYF. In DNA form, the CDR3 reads TGCAGCGTCAACCCTGGCGGGGTAGAGACCCAGTACTTC.

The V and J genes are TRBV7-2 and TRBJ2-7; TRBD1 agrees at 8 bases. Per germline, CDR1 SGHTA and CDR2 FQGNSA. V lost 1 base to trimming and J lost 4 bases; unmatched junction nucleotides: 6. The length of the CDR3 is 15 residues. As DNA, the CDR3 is TGTGCCAGCAGCTTAGGTCAGGGGGCTCGGTACGAGCAGTACTTC. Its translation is CASSLGQGARYEQYF.

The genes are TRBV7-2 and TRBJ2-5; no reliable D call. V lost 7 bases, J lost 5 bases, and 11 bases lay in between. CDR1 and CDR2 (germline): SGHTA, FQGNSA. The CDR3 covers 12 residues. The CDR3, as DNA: TGTGCCAGCACCGGAACGCGGGAGACCCAGTACTTC. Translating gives CASTGTRETQYF.

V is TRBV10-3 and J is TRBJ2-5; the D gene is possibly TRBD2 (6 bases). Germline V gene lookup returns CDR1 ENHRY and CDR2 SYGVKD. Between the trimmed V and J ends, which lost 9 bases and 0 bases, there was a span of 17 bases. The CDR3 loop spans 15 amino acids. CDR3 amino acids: CAMATGDAYQETQYF. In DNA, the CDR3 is TGTGCCATGGCAACGGGGGATGCGTACCAAGAGACCCAGTACTTC.

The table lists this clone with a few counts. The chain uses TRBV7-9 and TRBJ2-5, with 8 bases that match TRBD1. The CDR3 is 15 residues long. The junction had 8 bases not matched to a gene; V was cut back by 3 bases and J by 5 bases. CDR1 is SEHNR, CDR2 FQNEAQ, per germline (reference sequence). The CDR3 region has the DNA TGTGCCAGCAGCTTCCGGACAGGGAGTAAGGAGACCCAGTACTTC. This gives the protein CASSFRTGSKETQYF.

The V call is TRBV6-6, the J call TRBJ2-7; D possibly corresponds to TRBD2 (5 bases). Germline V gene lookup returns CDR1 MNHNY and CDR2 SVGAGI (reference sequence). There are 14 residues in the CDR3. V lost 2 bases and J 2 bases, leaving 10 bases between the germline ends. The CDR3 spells CASSYRELAYEQYF. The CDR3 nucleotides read TGTGCCAGCAGTTACAGGGAGTTGGCCTACGAGCAGTACTTC.

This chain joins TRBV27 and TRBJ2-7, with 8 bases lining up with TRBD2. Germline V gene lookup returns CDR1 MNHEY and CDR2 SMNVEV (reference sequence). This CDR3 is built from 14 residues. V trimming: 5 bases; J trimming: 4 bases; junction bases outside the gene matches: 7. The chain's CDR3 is CASSRAGDSYEQYF. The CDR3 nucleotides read TGTGCCAGCAGTCGAGCGGGGGATTCGTACGAGCAGTACTTC.